These 30 T cell receptor beta chains came from one sample sequenced in a study of persistence of HIV-infected CD4 T cells. The stimulus was an HIV-1 Gag 15-mer peptide pool, roughly 1 ug/peptide/mL. Responding CD4+ T cells were sorted by upregulation of both CD40 ligand and CD69. Sequencing used immunoSEQ version 4 in survey mode. The protocol was immunoSEQ multiplex PCR, while the TCRdb copy is restricted to in-frame clones and leaves out a portion. The sample yields under 40,000 clones, roughly 70% seen once. Antigens for these TCRs are unknown. The sample was CD4+ T cells sorted from PBMCs after 18-hour stimulation, taken from a patient who received antiretroviral therapy. These receptors originate from an adult man with HIV who was CMV-seropositive.

The chain couples TRBV5-1 to TRBJ1-6, with 8 bases lining up with TRBD1. The V segment lost 4 bases and the J segment 13 bases; nucleotides outside the gene matches: 10. Germline V gives CDR1 SGHRS, CDR2 YFSETQ. CDR3 length: 14 residues. CDR3 nucleotides: TGCGCCAGCAGCCGGACGACAGGGGCAAGTCCCCTCCACTTT. Translated, it gives CASSRTTGASPLHF.

This clone was seen once. The V and J genes are TRBV12-3 or TRBV12-4 and TRBJ2-7; D may match TRBD1 or TRBD2 (5 bases each). The CDR3 length is 13 residues. The V gene lost 6 bases and the J gene lost 3 bases, with 12 bases spanning the gap. CDR3 loop: CASSPGAGYEQYF. As DNA, the CDR3 is TGTGCCAGCAGCCCCGGGGCGGGCTACGAGCAGTACTTC.

The V and J genes are TRBV28 and TRBJ1-4, with D possibly TRBD1 on 5 matching bases. Trimming left V 4 bases short and J 6 bases short, with 15 bases between. The CDR3 spans 15 residues. Germline V gives CDR1 MDHEN, CDR2 SYDVKM. This CDR3 reads CASSSYRSLDEKLFF. Written as DNA, the CDR3 is TGTGCCAGCAGTTCGTACAGGTCATTGGATGAAAAACTGTTTTTT.

The chain joins TRBV6-6 to TRBJ1-1; TRBD1 matches at 7 bases. J lost 4 bases, V lost 5 bases, and 7 bases had no gene match. The CDR3 loop spans 14 amino acids. Germline values: CDR1 MNHNY, CDR2 SVGAGI (reference sequence). CDR3: CASSRQGGSTEAFF. In DNA form, the CDR3 reads TGTGCCAGCAGTCGACAGGGAGGCAGCACTGAAGCTTTCTTT.

This clone has more than one count but fewer than ten. The chain combines TRBV19 with TRBJ2-3; no clear D gene. Trimming took off 4 bases at V and 2 bases at J, with 13 bases between the two ends. The CDR3 contains 15 residues. Germline lookup yields CDR1 LNHDA and CDR2 SQIVND (reference sequence). The CDR3 nucleotides are TGTGCCAGTAGTAAGCCCGGACGGCCCACAGATACGCAGTATTTT. This gives the protein CASSKPGRPTDTQYF.

V and J are TRBV19 and TRBJ2-1, with D perhaps TRBD1 or TRBD2 (5 bases each). The CDR3 is made up of 14 amino acids. CDR1 is LNHDA and CDR2 is SQIVND in the germline V gene (reference sequence). V lost 7 bases and J lost 3, with 13 bases in between. CDR3: CASTRGESYNEQFF. DNA of the CDR3: TGTGCCAGTACGAGGGGAGAGAGCTACAATGAGCAGTTCTTC.

The chain joins TRBV12-3 or TRBV12-4 to TRBJ1-5, with D possibly matching TRBD1 (6 bases). The ends were cut back, 1 base at V and 7 bases at J, with 8 bases in the middle. This CDR3 has 13 residues. The CDR3 here is CASSLDRDQPQHF. As DNA, the CDR3 is TGTGCCAGCAGTTTAGACAGGGACCAGCCCCAGCATTTT.

Here the CDR3 DNA reads TGTGCCAGTACAAAAACCGGTCGGAGGGGTACCGGGGAGCTGTTTTTT. It is translated as CASTKTGRRGTGELFF. The rearrangement joins TRBV19 to TRBJ2-2, with D tentatively TRBD2 (6 bases). The V gene lost 7 bases and the J gene lost 5 bases, with 20 bases spanning the gap. Germline loops: CDR1 LNHDA, CDR2 SQIVND (reference sequence). This CDR3 comprises 16 residues.

This chain links TRBV4-1 with TRBJ1-3; D possibly corresponds to TRBD1 (5 bases). The germline CDR1 and CDR2 sequences are MGHRA and YSYEKL. CDR3 length equals 18 residues. Trimming took 4 bases from V and 0 from J, leaving 19 bases between them. This CDR3 is CASSRPGLGRNSGNTIYF. The CDR3 DNA is TGCGCCAGCAGCCGCCCAGGCCTGGGGCGCAACTCTGGAAACACCATATATTTT.

This clone has only a few counts. V gene TRBV6-5 combines with J gene TRBJ1-6, with D maybe TRBD1 (5 bases). The CDR3 is 15 residues long. The germline V gene encodes CDR1 MNHEY and CDR2 SVGAGI. Trimming cost V 7 bases and J 7 bases, with 17 bases left between them. The CDR3 reads CASNLKGQENSPLHF. The CDR3, as DNA: TGTGCCAGCAACCTCAAGGGGCAGGAGAATTCACCCCTCCACTTT.

This rearrangement joins TRBV18 to TRBJ1-6; D possibly corresponds to TRBD1 (6 bases). The V gene lost 2 bases and the J gene lost 10 bases, with 15 bases spanning the gap. This CDR3 spans 15 amino acids. CDR1 KGHSH and CDR2 LQKENI come from the germline V gene. CDR3: CASSPGGQSRSPLHF. In DNA, the CDR3 is TGTGCCAGCTCACCAGGGGGACAATCCAGATCACCCCTCCACTTT.

There are a few counts of this clone. The chain is built from TRBV2 and TRBJ2-3; D is uncertain. Trimming shortened V by 3 bases and J by 7 bases, and 8 bases separated the two germline ends. The germline V gene has CDR1 SNHLY and CDR2 FYNNEI. The CDR3 sequence is 12 residues long. This CDR3 is CASSEGSNTQYF. For the CDR3, the DNA is TGTGCCAGCAGTGAGGGAAGTAATACGCAGTATTTT. The variable domain in full, with the rest retrieved from reference TRBV2 and TRBJ2-3, is EPEVTQTPSHQVTQMGQEVILRCVPISNHLYFYWYRQILGQKVEFLVSFYNNEISEKSEIFDDQFSVERPDGSNFTLKIRSTKLEDSAMYFCASSEGSNTQYFGPGTRLTVL.

The chain carries TRBV18 and TRBJ2-5; no clear D. This CDR3 has 14 amino acids. The germline CDR1 and CDR2 sequences are KGHSH and LQKENI. V was shortened by 0 bases and J by 5 bases, with 10 bases between the two germline ends. The CDR3, as DNA: TGTGCCAGCTCACCACCGGCGAAGGTTGAGACCCAGTACTTC. Encoded protein: CASSPPAKVETQYF.

This chain links TRBV20-1 with TRBJ2-7; D unclear. The V and J ends lost 0 bases and 5 bases respectively, with 2 bases between them. From germline, CDR1 is DFQATT and CDR2 SNEGSKA (reference sequence). This CDR3 is built from 10 residues. CDR3 DNA sequence: TGCAGTGCTAGAGAAAACGAGCAGTACTTC. Residues: CSARENEQYF.

The chain carries TRBV3-1 (or the pseudogene TRBV3-2) and TRBJ2-2; 7 bases align to TRBD1. The V gene's germline CDR1 is LGHDT and CDR2 YNNKEL (reference sequence). CDR3 size: 13 residues. J was trimmed by 7 bases and V by 6 bases; bases with no gene match: 5. This CDR3 reads CASSPNRGGELFF. The CDR3 coding sequence is TGTGCCAGCAGTCCAAACAGGGGCGGGGAGCTGTTTTTT.

This clone was picked up a small number of times. The chain has TRBV5-1 and TRBJ2-7; 8 bases are shared with TRBD1. The CDR3 has 14 amino acids. Germline CDR1 reads SGHRS; CDR2 reads YFSETQ. Unmatched junction bases numbered 9, after V lost 4 bases and J lost 6 bases. In DNA, the CDR3 is TGCGCCAGCAGCATGGGACAGGCCGGAGGCGAGCAGTACTTC. This gives the protein CASSMGQAGGEQYF.

V usage is TRBV4-1 and J usage is TRBJ1-3; D unresolved. The CDR3 runs 16 residues. CDR1 and CDR2 (germline): MGHRA, YSYEKL. With 4 bases removed from V and 5 bases from J, the gap between germline ends came to 18 bases. The CDR3 loop reads CASSPKPGFERNTIYF. DNA of the CDR3: TGCGCCAGCAGCCCCAAGCCGGGGTTCGAAAGAAACACCATATATTTT.

This clone was observed once. The rearrangement uses TRBV19 and TRBJ2-3; TRBD1 matches 10 bases. CDR1 and CDR2 (germline): LNHDA, SQIVND (reference sequence). The CDR3 has 15 residues. Unmatched junction bases numbered 6, after V lost 4 bases and J lost 5 bases. The CDR3 region is CASSTDRGREDTQYF. Written as DNA, the CDR3 is TGTGCCAGTAGTACCGACAGGGGGCGGGAAGATACGCAGTATTTT.

In this sample, this clone turned up a few times. The CDR3 DNA reads TGTGCCAGCAGCCGGGGAGATGAGAACACTGAAGCTTTCTTT. It yields the protein CASSRGDENTEAFF. The chain carries TRBV5-4 and TRBJ1-1; D is ambiguous. This CDR3 region has 14 residues. Germline V gene lookup returns CDR1 SGHNT and CDR2 YYREEE (reference sequence). V shed 4 bases and J shed 1 base, with 11 bases lying between them.

In its sample, this clone was seen a few times. The V call is TRBV10-2, the J call TRBJ1-2, with 8 bases fitting TRBD1. The V gene's germline CDR1 is WSHSY and CDR2 SAAADI. The V gene end was trimmed by 2 bases and the J gene end by 4 bases; junction bases not matched to a gene: 3. The CDR3 is 14 amino acids. The CDR3 loop reads CASSEVGQAYGYTF. CDR3 sequence (DNA): TGCGCCAGCAGTGAGGTGGGACAGGCCTATGGCTACACCTTC.

CDR3 sequence: CATSRDLTANTEAFF. DNA of the CDR3: TGTGCCACCAGCAGAGATCTGACAGCCAACACTGAAGCTTTCTTT. This chain connects TRBV15 to TRBJ1-1; TRBD1 might be the D (5 bases). Germline V CDR1 and CDR2: LNHNV, YYDKDF (reference sequence). This CDR3 has 15 residues. The V end was cut by 0 bases, the J end by 2 bases, with 10 bases between.

This clone was detected only once. V is TRBV19 and J is TRBJ1-2; D not resolved. The V gene's germline CDR1 is LNHDA and CDR2 SQIVND (reference sequence). The CDR3 consists of 14 residues. V gave up 7 bases and J gave up 0 bases, with 12 bases separating them. The CDR3 nucleotides read TGTGCCAGTAACTACCGGAGGGCTAACTATGGCTACACCTTC. Protein sequence: CASNYRRANYGYTF.

This chain links TRBV7-8 with TRBJ2-3; D gene ambiguous. With 1 base removed from V and 0 bases from J, the gap between germline ends came to 5 bases. CDR1 and CDR2 from the germline V gene are SGHVS and FQNEAQ. The CDR3 is made up of 14 amino acids. The CDR3 bases are TGTGCCAGCAGCTTAGACGGGAGCACAGATACGCAGTATTTT. Protein: CASSLDGSTDTQYF.

The rearrangement joins TRBV7-2 to TRBJ2-3; D gene ambiguous. Germline CDR1 reads SGHTA; CDR2 reads FQGNSA. This CDR3 is built from 14 residues. Deletions cut 2 bases from V and 1 base from J, with 7 bases between. CDR3 sequence reads: CASSLNTGTDTQYF. As DNA, the CDR3 is TGTGCCAGCAGCTTAAACACGGGCACAGATACGCAGTATTTT.

V is TRBV6-5 and J is TRBJ1-4, with a tentative D call TRBD1 (6 bases). Germline V gives CDR1 MNHEY, CDR2 SVGAGI. V lost 5 bases to trimming and J lost 0 bases, with 10 bases between them. This CDR3 comprises 15 residues. CDR3 sequence: CASSIRQATNEKLFF. Here the CDR3 DNA reads TGTGCCAGCAGTATCCGACAGGCAACTAATGAAAAACTGTTTTTT.

The count of this clone is one. The chain employs TRBV5-1 and TRBJ2-7, with D maybe TRBD2 (6 bases). This CDR3 has 16 amino acids. V gave up 2 bases and J gave up 3 bases, with 18 bases separating them. CDR1 and CDR2 from the germline V gene are SGHRS and YFSETQ. The DNA for the CDR3 is TGCGCCAGCAGCTTACCAGGCGGGGCCATTCTCTACGAGCAGTACTTC. Its protein is CASSLPGGAILYEQYF.

The gene calls are TRBV5-4 and TRBJ2-1, with 13 bases fitting TRBD2. With 4 bases clipped from V and 7 bases from J, the junction kept 8 bases outside the gene matches. This CDR3 has 16 amino acids. Germline CDR1 reads SGHNT; CDR2 reads YYREEE (reference sequence). CDR3 bases: TGTGCCAGCAGCCCGGGGACTAGCGGGGTTGAGAATGAGCAGTTCTTC. Its translation: CASSPGTSGVENEQFF.

The chain recombines TRBV2 with TRBJ1-2, with 8 bases aligning to TRBD1. V shed 4 bases and J 8 bases; nucleotides not matched to a gene: 9. Germline V gene lookup returns CDR1 SNHLY and CDR2 FYNNEI. This CDR3 spans 14 amino acids. CDR3 region: CASSGSGGVGGYTF. CDR3 bases: TGTGCCAGCAGTGGTTCAGGGGGCGTTGGCGGCTACACCTTC. The entire variable domain, with the rest obtained from reference TRBV2 and TRBJ1-2, is as follows: EPEVTQTPSHQVTQMGQEVILRCVPISNHLYFYWYRQILGQKVEFLVSFYNNEISEKSEIFDDQFSVERPDGSNFTLKIRSTKLEDSAMYFCASSGSGGVGGYTFGSGTRLTVV.

This chain uses TRBV19 with TRBJ2-6, with D perhaps given as TRBD1 or TRBD2 (7 bases each). Germline values: CDR1 LNHDA, CDR2 SQIVND (reference sequence). Trimming left V 6 bases short and J 0 bases short, with 15 bases between. The CDR3 spans 17 residues. The CDR3 DNA reads as TGTGCCAGTAGCAGGGGGAGGGGGGTCTCTGGGGCCAACGTCCTGACTTTC. It translates to CASSRGRGVSGANVLTF.

V is TRBV5-1 and J is TRBJ1-1; D call uncertain. V was cut by 1 base and J by 2 bases, with 6 bases left in between. The CDR3 runs to 13 residues. The germline CDR1 and CDR2 sequences are SGHRS and YFSETQ. This CDR3 is CASSLFDNTEAFF. As DNA, the CDR3 is TGCGCCAGCAGCTTGTTTGACAACACTGAAGCTTTCTTT.